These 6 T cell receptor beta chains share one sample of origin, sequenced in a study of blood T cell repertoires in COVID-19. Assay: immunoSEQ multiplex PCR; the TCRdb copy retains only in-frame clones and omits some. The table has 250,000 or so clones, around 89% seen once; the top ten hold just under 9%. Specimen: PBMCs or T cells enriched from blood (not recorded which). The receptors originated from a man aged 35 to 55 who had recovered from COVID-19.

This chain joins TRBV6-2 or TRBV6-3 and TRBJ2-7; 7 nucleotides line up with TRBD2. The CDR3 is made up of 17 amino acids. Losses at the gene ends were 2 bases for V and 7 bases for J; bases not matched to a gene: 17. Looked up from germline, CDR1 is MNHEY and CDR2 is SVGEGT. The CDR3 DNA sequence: TGTGCCAGCAGTTACCCCACCGGAGCGGGGACTCGTCGAGAGCAGTACTTC. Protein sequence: CASSYPTGAGTRREQYF.

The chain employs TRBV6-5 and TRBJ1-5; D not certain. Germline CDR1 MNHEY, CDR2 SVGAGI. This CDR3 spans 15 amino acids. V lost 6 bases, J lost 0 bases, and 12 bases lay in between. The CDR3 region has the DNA TGTGCCAGCAGACTTACAGAATATAGCAATCAGCCCCAGCATTTT. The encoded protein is CASRLTEYSNQPQHF.

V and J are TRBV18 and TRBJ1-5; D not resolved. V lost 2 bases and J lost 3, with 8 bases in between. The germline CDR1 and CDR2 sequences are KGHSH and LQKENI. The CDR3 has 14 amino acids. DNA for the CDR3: TGTGCCAGCTCACCAGGAGTTTACAATCAGCCCCAGCATTTT. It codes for CASSPGVYNQPQHF.

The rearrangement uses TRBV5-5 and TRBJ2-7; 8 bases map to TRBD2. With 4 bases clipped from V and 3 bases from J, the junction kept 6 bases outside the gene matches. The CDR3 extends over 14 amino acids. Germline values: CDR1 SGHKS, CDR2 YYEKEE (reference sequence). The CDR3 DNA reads TGTGCCAGCAGCGGGGGACTAGAATTCTACGAGCAGTACTTC. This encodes CASSGGLEFYEQYF.

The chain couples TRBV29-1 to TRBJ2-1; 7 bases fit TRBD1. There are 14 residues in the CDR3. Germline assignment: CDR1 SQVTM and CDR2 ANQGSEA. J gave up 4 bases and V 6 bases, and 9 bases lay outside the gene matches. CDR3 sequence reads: CSVPGQDGYNEQFF. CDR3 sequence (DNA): TGCAGCGTCCCTGGACAGGATGGGTACAATGAGCAGTTCTTC.

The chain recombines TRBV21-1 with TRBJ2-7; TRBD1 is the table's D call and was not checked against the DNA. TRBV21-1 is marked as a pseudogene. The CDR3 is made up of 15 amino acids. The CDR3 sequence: CASSLPFHRGREQYF. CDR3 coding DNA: TGTGCCAGCAGCCTCCCCTTTCACAGGGGGCGCGAGCAGTACTTC.